Here is one TCR beta chain with its context. Its target is unknown. The CDR3 is 14 amino acids. Germline CDR1 is SGHTA and CDR2 is FQGNSA. V lost 0 bases and J lost 7, with 13 bases in between. Treatment given: approximately 10-day PBMC culture with coronavirus spike peptide pools or control peptides (ViraFEST assay). Sequenced with the Oncomine TCR Beta short-read assay was DNA taken from cultured CD4+ T cells. TCRdb re-analysed the PCR reads in MiXCR, keeping a single row per CDR3 protein. Of roughly 14,000 distinct CDR3 sequences in the sample, over 50% were seen once. The sample is drawn from a study of vaccination and CD4 T cells after COVID-19.

This chain connects TRBV7-2 to TRBJ2-7; possible D gene TRBD2, 6 bases. This clonotype was sampled from a human donor who had recovered from COVID-19. Sequenced sample: CD4+ T cells from blood, cultured in vitro. The CDR3 region has the DNA TGTGCCAGCAGCTTAGCCCCTTCTAGCGATGAGCAGTACTTC. This codes for CASSLAPSSDEQYF. Together with reference TRBV7-2 and TRBJ2-7, the CDR3 gives the full variable domain: GAGVSQSPSNKVTEKGKDVELRCDPISGHTALYWYRQSLGQGLEFLIYFQGNSAPDKSGLPSDRFSAERTGGSVSTLTIQRTQQEDSAVYLCASSLAPSSDEQYFGPGTRLTVT.